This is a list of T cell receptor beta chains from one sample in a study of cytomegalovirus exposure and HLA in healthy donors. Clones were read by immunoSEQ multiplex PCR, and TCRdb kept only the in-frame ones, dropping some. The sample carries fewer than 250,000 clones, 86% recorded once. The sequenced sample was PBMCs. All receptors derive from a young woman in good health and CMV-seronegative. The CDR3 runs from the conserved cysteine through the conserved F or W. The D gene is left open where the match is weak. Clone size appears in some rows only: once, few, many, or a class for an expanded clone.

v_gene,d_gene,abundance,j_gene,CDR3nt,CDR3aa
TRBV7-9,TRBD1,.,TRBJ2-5,TGTGCCAGCAGCACCTGGACAGGGGTTCGTGGAGAGACCCAGTACTTC,CASSTWTGVRGETQYF
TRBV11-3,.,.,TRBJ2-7,TGTGCCAGCAGTACTATAGAAACCCCCTTCTACGAGCAGTACTTC,CASSTIETPFYEQYF
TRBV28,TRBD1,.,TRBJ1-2,TGTGCCAGCCGCGAGGGGGCGCGAGGCTACACCTTC,CASREGARGYTF
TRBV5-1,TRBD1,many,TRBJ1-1,TGCGCCAGCAGCTGGGACAGCCTGAACACTGAAGCTTTCTTT,CASSWDSLNTEAFF
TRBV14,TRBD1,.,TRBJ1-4,TGTGCCAGCAGCGTTTGGACAGGGAGAGGAGCTAATGAAAAACTGTTTTTT,CASSVWTGRGANEKLFF
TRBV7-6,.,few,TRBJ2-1,TGTGCCAGCAGCTCGAACTATGAGCAGTTCTTC,CASSSNYEQFF
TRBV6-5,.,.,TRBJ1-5,TGTGCCAGCAGTTACTCGTCGGGACAGCCCCAGCATTTT,CASSYSSGQPQHF
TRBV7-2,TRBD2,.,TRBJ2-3,TGTGCCAGCAGCTTAGGTGTGCGGGGGGGCACAGATACGCAGTATTTT,CASSLGVRGGTDTQYF
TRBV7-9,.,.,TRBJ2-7,TGTGCCAGCAGCTTAGAGGGGCGCTCCTACGAGCAGTACTTC,CASSLEGRSYEQYF
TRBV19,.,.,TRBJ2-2,TGTGCCAGTAGTTCCATCCTAAACACCGGGGAGCTGTTTTTT,CASSSILNTGELFF
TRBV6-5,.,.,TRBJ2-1,TGTGCCAGCAGTTACTGGGCCGGCGCCAGTTACAATGAGCAGTTCTTC,CASSYWAGASYNEQFF
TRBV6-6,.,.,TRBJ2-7,TGTGCCAGCAGTGCGCAGAGGCTCTACGAGCAGTACTTC,CASSAQRLYEQYF
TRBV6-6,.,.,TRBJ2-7,TGTGCCAGCAGTCCCATCCCGGTCGTGCAGTACTTC,CASSPIPVVQYF
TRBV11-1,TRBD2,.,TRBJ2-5,TGTGCCAGCAGCTTAAGACTAGCGGGAGGGAGTCGGCAAGAGACCCAGTACTTC,CASSLRLAGGSRQETQYF
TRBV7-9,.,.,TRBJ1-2,TGTGCCAGCAGCTTCCTTGACAGGCTCTATGGCTACACCTTC,CASSFLDRLYGYTF
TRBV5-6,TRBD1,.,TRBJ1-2,TGTGCCAGCGCCGGGACAGGACCAGATCAATTCTATGGCTACACCTTC,CASAGTGPDQFYGYTF
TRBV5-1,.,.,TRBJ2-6,TGCGCCAGCAGCGGTACAGGGTTCTCTGGGGCCAACGTCCTGACTTTC,CASSGTGFSGANVLTF
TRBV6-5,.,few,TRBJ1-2,TGTGCCAGCAGCGCGGACTCGCTTTATGGCTACACCTTC,CASSADSLYGYTF
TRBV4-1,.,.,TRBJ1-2,TGCGCCAGCAGCCCCGGGGGGAGCGGCTACACCTTC,CASSPGGSGYTF
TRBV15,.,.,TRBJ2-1,TGTGCCACCAGCGATAGGGGAAGCTCCTACAATGAGCAGTTCTTC,CATSDRGSSYNEQFF
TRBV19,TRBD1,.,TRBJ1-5,TGTGCCAGTAGTCAGGGGGCGAATCAGCCCCAGCATTTT,CASSQGANQPQHF
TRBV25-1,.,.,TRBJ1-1,TGTGCCAGCATGGAGGATTCGGACACTGAAGCTTTCTTT,CASMEDSDTEAFF